This T cell receptor beta chain is from a study of tumor-infiltrating lymphocytes in oesophageal squamous cell carcinoma (dated by TCRdb to about 2016). The CDR3 spans 15 residues, from the cysteine through the phenylalanine. Of the read, only the CDR3 DNA is kept; its 45 bases are in frame from base 1. CDR1 and CDR2, per the germline V gene (reference sequence), are SEHNR and FQNEAQ. This clonotype was counted only a few times. The target of this receptor is not known. No much larger clonotype is one base removed from it; base qualities were not supplied. Library preparation was by PCR. Sequenced using an Illumina HiSeq 2000. TCRdb passed the public sequencing reads through fastp at Q25 and MiXCR, retaining productive beta sequences. Every CDR3 protein is listed once, alongside the most common genes and DNA of its rows. This sample comprises over 20,000 distinct CDR3 sequences, 35% to 45% of them detected only once. About 40% of the sample is taken by the ten largest.

The sample comprised esophageal tumor tissue. The source of this sequence is a male donor with esophageal squamous cell carcinoma. Here the chain combines TRBV7-9 and TRBJ2-1; the D gene identity is not certain. The end of the DNA is better explained by TRBJ2-7, so the J call may be wrong. The CDR3 sequence is CASSLDSERSYEQYF. In nucleotides, the sequence is TGTGCCAGCAGCTTAGACAGCGAGAGGTCCTACGAGCAGTACTTC.